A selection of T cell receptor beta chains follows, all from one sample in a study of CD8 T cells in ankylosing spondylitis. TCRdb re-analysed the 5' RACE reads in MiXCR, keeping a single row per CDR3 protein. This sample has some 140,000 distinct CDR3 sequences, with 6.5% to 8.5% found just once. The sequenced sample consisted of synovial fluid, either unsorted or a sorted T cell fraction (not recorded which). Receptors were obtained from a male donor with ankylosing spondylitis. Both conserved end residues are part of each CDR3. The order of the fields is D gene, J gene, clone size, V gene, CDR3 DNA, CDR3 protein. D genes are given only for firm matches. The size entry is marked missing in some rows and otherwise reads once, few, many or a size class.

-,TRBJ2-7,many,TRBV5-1,TGCGCCAGCAGATTCAAGGGGCTAAACTACGAGCAGTACTTC,CASRFKGLNYEQYF
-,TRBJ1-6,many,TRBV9,TGTGCCAGCAGCGTAATGGACAGTAATTCACCCCTCCACTTT,CASSVMDSNSPLHF
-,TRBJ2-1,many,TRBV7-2,TGTGCCAGCAGCTCTCGTTTTGGTAGCGAGAGTGAGCAGTTCTTC,CASSSRFGSESEQFF
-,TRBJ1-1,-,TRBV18,TGTGCCAGCTCAGCGCAGGGCATGAACACTGAAGCTTTCTTT,CASSAQGMNTEAFF
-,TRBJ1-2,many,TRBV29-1,TGCAGCGTTGAAGGTCATGGCTACACCTTC,CSVEGHGYTF
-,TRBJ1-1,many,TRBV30,TGTGCCTGGAGTGACCCAGGGGTTCGGGCTTTCTTT,CAWSDPGVRAFF
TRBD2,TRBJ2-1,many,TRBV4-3,TGCGCCAGCAGCCAAGATGGTCGCGGGAGGGTCAGTGAGCAGTTCTTC,CASSQDGRGRVSEQFF
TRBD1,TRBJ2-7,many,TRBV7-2,TGTGCCAGCAGCTTAGGCCCTCAGGGGGCGGGCGAGCAGTACTTC,CASSLGPQGAGEQYF
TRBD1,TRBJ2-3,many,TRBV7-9,TGTGCCAGCAGCTCTAGACAGGGCACGCAGTATTTT,CASSSRQGTQYF
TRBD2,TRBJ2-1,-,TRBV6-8,TGTGCCAGCAGTTACGTCGCGACTAGCGGGAGTAATGAGCAGTTCTTC,CASSYVATSGSNEQFF
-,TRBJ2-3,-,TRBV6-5,TGTGCCAGCAGTTCCAGTAGGGATACGCAGTATTTT,CASSSSRDTQYF
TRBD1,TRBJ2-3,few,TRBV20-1,TGCAGTGCTAGAGAAGCAGGGGGCTTTTCATTCGCCCGCCCCCCCAGGACTAGCACAGATACGCAGTATTTT,CSAREAGGFSFARPPRTSTDTQYF
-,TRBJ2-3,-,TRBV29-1,TGCAGCGTTGTCTACACTACAGATACGCAGTATTTT,CSVVYTTDTQYF
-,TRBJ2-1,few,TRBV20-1,TGCAGTGCTACCTGGGCTGAGCAGTTCTTC,CSATWAEQFF
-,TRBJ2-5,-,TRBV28,TGTGCCAGCAGTCCGGGCGGCTCCGATGGAGAGACCCAGTACTTC,CASSPGGSDGETQYF
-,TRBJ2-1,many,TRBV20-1,TGCAGTGCTCCGGACTCCAGGAGGTCCTACAATGAGCAGTTCTTC,CSAPDSRRSYNEQFF
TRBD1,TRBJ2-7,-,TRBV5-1,TGCGCCAGCAGCTTGGGGACAGGGGGCGTCGAGCAGTACTTC,CASSLGTGGVEQYF
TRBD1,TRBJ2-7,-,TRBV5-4,TGTGCCAGCAGCTTAATATCGGAGGAGTGGACAGGTCTCCCCTACGAGCAGTACTTC,CASSLISEEWTGLPYEQYF
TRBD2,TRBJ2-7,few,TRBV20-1,TGCAGCCAGATTGCCCTAGCGGGAGTTAGAAACGAGCAGTACTTC,CSQIALAGVRNEQYF
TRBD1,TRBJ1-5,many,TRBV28,TGTGCCAGCAGTTTAAACAGGGGTCAGCCCCAGCATTTT,CASSLNRGQPQHF
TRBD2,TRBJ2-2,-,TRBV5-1,TGCGCCAGCAGACCCCCTAGCGGGAGAGACTACACCGGGGAGCTGTTTTTT,CASRPPSGRDYTGELFF
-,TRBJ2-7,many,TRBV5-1,TGCGCCAGCAGCTTAAGTAAGGGGAACAACGAGCAGTACTTC,CASSLSKGNNEQYF
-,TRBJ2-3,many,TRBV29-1,TGCAGCGTTTCTAGGGGCTTTGGCACAGATACGCAGTATTTT,CSVSRGFGTDTQYF
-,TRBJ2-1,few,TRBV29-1,TGCAGCGTTGAAGTGCGCGGACAGAGTAACAATGAGCAGTTCTTC,CSVEVRGQSNNEQFF
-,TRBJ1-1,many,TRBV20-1,TGCAGTGCTAGACAGGGCATGAACACTGAAGCTTTCTTT,CSARQGMNTEAFF
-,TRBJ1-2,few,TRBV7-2,TGTGCCAGCAGCCCGACGGCGACCAGTGGCTACACCTTC,CASSPTATSGYTF
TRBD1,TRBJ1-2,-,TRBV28,TGTGCCAGCAGATATAAGGGGGCGGATGGTGCCTCTGGCTACACCTTC,CASRYKGADGASGYTF
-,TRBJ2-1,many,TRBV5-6,TGTGCCAGCAGCTCCCGACAGGTGCAGTTCTTC,CASSSRQVQFF
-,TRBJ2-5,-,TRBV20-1,TGCAGTGCTAGAGTCCCGAACTACACGAGGCCGACCCAGTACTTC,CSARVPNYTRPTQYF
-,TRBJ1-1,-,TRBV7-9,TGTGCCAGCAGCAAAAGGTGGGATTCTGCTGAAGCTTTCTTT,CASSKRWDSAEAFF
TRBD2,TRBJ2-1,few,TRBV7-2,TGTGCCAGCAGCTTCCGGGAGGGCCACAATGAGCAGTTCTTC,CASSFREGHNEQFF
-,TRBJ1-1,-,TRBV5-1,TGCGCCAGCAGCTTGGCCTTATTCAGATCGAACACTGAAGCTTTCTTT,CASSLALFRSNTEAFF
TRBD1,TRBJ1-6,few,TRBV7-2,TGTGCCAGCAGCTTAGCCGCCCCGGGACAGGGAATCTACTATAATTCACCCCTCCACTTT,CASSLAAPGQGIYYNSPLHF
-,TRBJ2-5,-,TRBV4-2,TGTGCCAGCAGCCAAGATCCAGGGATAGGAGAGACCCAGTACTTC,CASSQDPGIGETQYF
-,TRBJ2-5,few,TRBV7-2,TGTGCCAGCAGCCTCATCTCTAGTCCCCAAGAGACCCAGTACTTC,CASSLISSPQETQYF
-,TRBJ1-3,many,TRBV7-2,TGTGCCAGCAGCTTCAGCCCAGGGGCTGGAAACACCATATATTTT,CASSFSPGAGNTIYF
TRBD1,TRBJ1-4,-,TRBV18,TGTGCCAGCTCTCGGGACAGTAATGAAAAACTGTTTTTT,CASSRDSNEKLFF
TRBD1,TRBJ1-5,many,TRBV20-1,TGCAGTGGGACTAGGACAGGATCTTATCAGCCCCAGCATTTT,CSGTRTGSYQPQHF
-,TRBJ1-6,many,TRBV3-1,TGTGCCAGCAGCCAATATGAGGGAGGGAATTCACCCCTCCACTTT,CASSQYEGGNSPLHF
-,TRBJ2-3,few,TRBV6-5,TGTGCCAGCAGTTGGAGGGACGGTCGCACAGATACGCAGTATTTT,CASSWRDGRTDTQYF
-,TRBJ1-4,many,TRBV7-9,TGTGCCAGCAGCGTATCCCGGGCCGGGGAAAAACTGTTTTTT,CASSVSRAGEKLFF
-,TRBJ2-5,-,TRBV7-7,TGTGCTAGCAGCTTGGTCTATGGGCCAGAGACCCAGTACTTC,CASSLVYGPETQYF
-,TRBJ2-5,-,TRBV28,TGTGCCAGCAGTTTTCACTATGCCCAAGAGACCCAGTACTTC,CASSFHYAQETQYF
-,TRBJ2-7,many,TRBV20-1,TGCAGTGCTAGCGAACGAAGGACAGCGGGCTACGAGCAGTACTTC,CSASERRTAGYEQYF
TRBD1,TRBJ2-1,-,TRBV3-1,TGTGCCACCACCCAGGACAGGGGTTCCTACAATGAGCAGTTCTTC,CATTQDRGSYNEQFF
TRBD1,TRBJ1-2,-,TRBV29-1,TGCAGCGTTGAACCGACAGGGCTCAATGGCTACACCTTC,CSVEPTGLNGYTF
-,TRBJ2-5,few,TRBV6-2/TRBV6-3,TGTGCCAGCAGTGGAGGATTGAAGTTGACCCAGTACTTC,CASSGGLKLTQYF
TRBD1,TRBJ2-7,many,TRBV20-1,TGCAGTGCTCCTAAAACCGGGACAGTGACCTACGAGCAGTACTTC,CSAPKTGTVTYEQYF
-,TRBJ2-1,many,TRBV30,TGTGCCTGGAGTGGGGCCTACAATGAGCAGTTCTTC,CAWSGAYNEQFF
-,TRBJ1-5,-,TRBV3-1,TGTGCCAGCAGCCAGGGGTTCAATCAGCCCCAGCATTTT,CASSQGFNQPQHF